This T cell receptor (beta chain) derives from a study of shared clonotypes between healthy human individuals. Assay used: immunoSEQ multiplex PCR; TCRdb lists only in-frame clones, some missing. The sample holds 550,000 to 850,000 clones, less than 85% seen once. This clone was observed a single time. Trimming took off 3 bases at V and 0 bases at J, with 15 bases between the two ends. The length of the CDR3 is 16 residues. Germline V lookup: CDR1 LNHDA, CDR2 SQIVND (reference sequence). The source is a woman between 25 and 40 years old in good health. V and J are TRBV19 and TRBJ2-7; tentative D call: TRBD2 (6 bases). Sequencing was done on a sample of memory CD4+ T cells sorted from blood. Subset of the sample: CD45RA-negative fraction. DNA for the CDR3: TGTGCCAGTAGTATGGCGGGACGTTCGAACTCCTACGAGCAGTACTTC. This gives the protein CASSMAGRSNSYEQYF.